These 28 T cell receptor beta chains were all obtained from the same sample, sequenced in a study of T-cell memory formation after mild COVID-19 (dated by TCRdb to 2020 to 2022). Receptor amplification or capture employed 5' RACE. TCRdb names Illumina NovaSeq 6000 as the instrument used. In TCRdb, the public reads were trimmed at Q25 with fastp and aligned with MiXCR, with productive beta chains retained. One record per CDR3 amino acid sequence lists the most common genes and DNA. The sample contains 340,000 or so distinct CDR3 sequences, roughly 13% of them found a single time. The top ten clones comprise 20% to 25% of the sample. Source material: PBMCs or a T cell subset sorted from them (not recorded which). Receptors were obtained from a man younger than 35 who had mild COVID-19 (a few samples of this study predate the infection). The sample titles of this study are shuffled in the database, so cell type and time point are left out; the donor was told from shared clones.

In this sample, this clonotype turned up many times. This rearrangement joins TRBV7-8 to TRBJ1-1; D is undetermined. CDR1 is SGHVS and CDR2 is FQNEAQ in the germline V gene. This CDR3 contains 14 residues. Trimming left V 1 base short and J 1 base short, with 7 bases between. The CDR3 DNA follows: TGTGCCAGCAGCTTAGGCATAAGGAACACTGAAGCTTTCTTT. It specifies CASSLGIRNTEAFF. Based on the CDR3 plus reference TRBV7-8 and TRBJ1-1, the full variable domain is GAGVSQSPRYKVAKRGQDVALRCDPISGHVSLFWYQQALGQGPEFLTYFQNEAQLDKSGLPSDRFFAERPEGSVSTLKIQRTQQEDSAVYLCASSLGIRNTEAFFGQGTRLTVV.

The chain has TRBV2 and TRBJ1-1; 9 nucleotides match TRBD1. Germline V gene data show CDR1 as SNHLY and CDR2 as FYNNEI. Trimming cost V 8 bases and J 4 bases; bases outside gene matches: 11. This CDR3 has 15 residues. For the CDR3, the DNA is TGTGCCAGCGGGGGAGGGACAGGGAGAGGCACTGAAGCTTTCTTT. It is translated as CASGGGTGRGTEAFF.

This clonotype was counted only a few times. The chain recombines TRBV5-1 with TRBJ1-3; D gene unclear. Germline lookup yields CDR1 SGHRS and CDR2 YFSETQ. The CDR3 runs 14 residues. Trimming removed 1 base at V and 3 bases at J, with 8 bases between. The DNA for the CDR3 is TGCGCCAGCAGCTTGTTCTCAGATGGAAACACCATATATTTT. Translation gives CASSLFSDGNTIYF. Complete variable domain (other parts from reference TRBV5-1 and TRBJ1-3): KAGVTQTPRYLIKTRGQQVTLSCSPISGHRSVSWYQQTPGQGLQFLFEYFSETQRNKGNFPGRFSGRQFSNSRSEMNVSTLELGDSALYLCASSLFSDGNTIYFGEGSWLTVV.

The J gene is TRBJ2-1, the V gene TRBV29-1; D is perhaps TRBD1 or TRBD2 (5 bases each). CDR1 is SQVTM and CDR2 is ANQGSEA in the germline V gene. The CDR3 totals 13 residues. V shed 0 bases and J shed 6 bases, with 9 bases lying between them. The CDR3 loop is CSVEEGTANEQFF. The CDR3 DNA follows: TGCAGCGTTGAAGAGGGGACGGCCAATGAGCAGTTCTTC.

This clonotype has only a few counts. The rearrangement joins TRBV15 to TRBJ1-5; TRBD1 matches 8 bases. With 2 bases clipped from V and 4 bases from J, the junction kept 13 bases outside the gene matches. CDR3 length: 18 residues. Germline lookup yields CDR1 LNHNV and CDR2 YYDKDF (reference sequence). The CDR3 spells CATSRPPLGTGGNQPQHF. Here the CDR3 DNA reads TGTGCCACCAGCAGACCACCCCTGGGGACAGGCGGAAATCAGCCCCAGCATTTT.

The chain joins TRBV7-9 to TRBJ1-6; possibly TRBD1 for D (6 bases). The CDR3 runs to 14 residues. V gave up 9 bases and J gave up 7 bases, with 16 bases separating them. In germline, CDR1 is SEHNR, CDR2 FQNEAQ (reference sequence). The CDR3 DNA sequence: TGTGCCAGTGATACAGGGACGCGGAATTCACCCCTCCACTTT. Its translation is CASDTGTRNSPLHF.

The chain combines TRBV6-5 with TRBJ1-1; 11 bases fit TRBD1. The germline V gene has CDR1 MNHEY and CDR2 SVGAGI. The CDR3 is 15 residues long. Losses at the gene ends were 5 bases for V and 5 bases for J; bases not matched to a gene: 7. The CDR3 nucleotides are TGTGCCAGCAGTCGGGGGGGGACAGGGGGTACTGAAGCTTTCTTT. Translated, it gives CASSRGGTGGTEAFF.

The rearrangement joins TRBV24-1 to TRBJ2-2, with 8 bases matching TRBD1. With V trimmed by 3 bases and J by 6 bases, 5 bases remained unmatched. Germline assignment: CDR1 KGHDR and CDR2 SFDVKD. This CDR3 is built from 15 residues. CDR3 DNA: TGTGCCACCAGTGATCCCAGGGGGCCAGCCGGGGAGCTGTTTTTT. Its translation is CATSDPRGPAGELFF.

This chain uses TRBV12-3 or TRBV12-4 with TRBJ1-5; possible D gene TRBD1, 5 bases. V shed 6 bases and J shed 1 base, with 13 bases lying between them. The CDR3 totals 15 residues. CDR3 amino acids: CASRRGTGSNQPQHF. CDR3 nucleotide sequence: TGTGCCAGCAGAAGGGGCACAGGAAGCAATCAGCCCCAGCATTTT.

This clonotype turned up a few times. This chain links TRBV7-2 with TRBJ2-7; TRBD2 aligns across 7 bases. J gave up 3 bases and V 3 bases, and 5 bases lay outside the gene matches. The germline gives CDR1 SGHTA, CDR2 FQGNSA. This CDR3 comprises 14 residues. CDR3 loop: CASSLGGGNYEQYF. CDR3 DNA sequence: TGTGCCAGCAGCTTGGGGGGAGGGAACTACGAGCAGTACTTC. The whole variable domain, remainder taken from reference TRBV7-2 and TRBJ2-7, is GAGVSQSPSNKVTEKGKDVELRCDPISGHTALYWYRQSLGQGLEFLIYFQGNSAPDKSGLPSDRFSAERTGGSVSTLTIQRTQQEDSAVYLCASSLGGGNYEQYFGPGTRLTVT.

The V call is TRBV19, the J call TRBJ2-2; no firm D call. The germline V gene encodes CDR1 LNHDA and CDR2 SQIVND (reference sequence). The CDR3 extends over 13 amino acids. V was clipped by 1 base and J by 8 bases, with 8 bases between them. CDR3 sequence (DNA): TGTGCCAGTAGTATAGGGGTACCGGGGGAGCTGTTTTTT. Encoded protein: CASSIGVPGELFF. The whole variable domain, filled in from reference TRBV19 and TRBJ2-2, reads DGGITQSPKYLFRKEGQNVTLSCEQNLNHDAMYWYRQDPGQGLRLIYYSQIVNDFQKGDIAEGYSVSREKKESFPLTVTSAQKNPTAFYLCASSIGVPGELFFGEGSRLTVL.

V usage is TRBV7-2 and J usage is TRBJ1-2; maybe TRBD1 (6 bases). The V gene lost 5 bases and the J gene lost 4 bases, with 23 bases spanning the gap. This CDR3 has 17 residues. Germline values: CDR1 SGHTA, CDR2 FQGNSA. The CDR3 here is CASSPHGTAGAIYGYTF. The CDR3 nucleotides are TGTGCCAGCAGCCCACACGGAACAGCAGGGGCCATCTATGGCTACACCTTC. Combining the CDR3 with reference TRBV7-2 and TRBJ1-2 gives the whole variable domain GAGVSQSPSNKVTEKGKDVELRCDPISGHTALYWYRQSLGQGLEFLIYFQGNSAPDKSGLPSDRFSAERTGGSVSTLTIQRTQQEDSAVYLCASSPHGTAGAIYGYTFGSGTRLTVV.

This clonotype was counted ten times or more. The chain combines TRBV4-2 with TRBJ2-2, with D possibly being TRBD1 or TRBD2 (6 bases each). In germline, CDR1 is LGHNA, CDR2 YNFKEQ. The CDR3 has 15 amino acids. The V gene lost 0 bases and the J gene lost 3 bases, with 8 bases spanning the gap. CDR3 amino acids: CASSQDRGDTGELFF. CDR3 sequence (DNA): TGTGCCAGCAGCCAAGATAGGGGGGACACCGGGGAGCTGTTTTTT.

This clonotype was observed at least ten times. The rearrangement uses TRBV19 and TRBJ2-1; D gene uncertain. V was cut by 4 bases and J by 5 bases, with 9 bases left in between. Germline lookup yields CDR1 LNHDA and CDR2 SQIVND (reference sequence). CDR3 length: 13 residues. The CDR3, as DNA: TGTGCCAGTAGTACGTCAGAAAACAATGAGCAGTTCTTC. Its translation: CASSTSENNEQFF.

V and J are TRBV30 and TRBJ1-2; D gene ambiguous. Germline assignment: CDR1 GTSNPN and CDR2 SVGIG (reference sequence). The length of the CDR3 is 10 residues. The V end lost 1 base, the J end lost 7 bases, and 4 bases lay between the germline ends. The CDR3 protein is CAWSGVGYTF. The DNA for the CDR3 is TGTGCCTGGAGTGGGGTTGGCTACACCTTC.

The chain joins TRBV28 to TRBJ1-2; 9 bases align to TRBD1. J was trimmed by 8 bases and V by 6 bases; bases with no gene match: 13. CDR3 length equals 15 residues. From germline, CDR1 is MDHEN and CDR2 SYDVKM. CDR3 sequence: CASSVPGQGLIGYTF. The CDR3 DNA follows: TGTGCCAGCAGCGTACCGGGACAGGGTTTGATAGGCTACACCTTC.

The genes are TRBV7-9 and TRBJ2-2, with a weak D call TRBD1 (5 bases). Deletions cut 3 bases from V and 2 bases from J, with 10 bases between. The CDR3 runs 15 residues. Germline assignment: CDR1 SEHNR and CDR2 FQNEAQ (reference sequence). CDR3 DNA sequence: TGTGCCAGCAGCTTCTGGGGCCGAAACACCGGGGAGCTGTTTTTT. Translating it yields CASSFWGRNTGELFF.

The genes are TRBV20-1 and TRBJ2-7; D not certain. The CDR3 totals 15 residues. Per the germline V gene, CDR1 is DFQATT and CDR2 is SNEGSKA (reference sequence). V lost 2 bases and J lost 6, with 20 bases in between. Here the CDR3 reads CSARTDLRRTGEQYF. The CDR3 DNA sequence: TGCAGTGCTAGAACCGACCTTCGACGAACGGGCGAGCAGTACTTC.

This clonotype was seen only a few times. The chain has TRBV2 and TRBJ2-2; 9 bases agree with TRBD2. The CDR3 spans 12 residues. After removal of 9 bases from V and 7 bases from J, the junction contained 3 bases not matched to a gene. The V gene's germline CDR1 is SNHLY and CDR2 FYNNEI. This CDR3 is CARGLANGELFF. DNA for the CDR3: TGTGCCAGAGGACTAGCGAACGGGGAGCTGTTTTTT. Full variable domain (outside the CDR3, taken from reference TRBV2 and TRBJ2-2): EPEVTQTPSHQVTQMGQEVILRCVPISNHLYFYWYRQILGQKVEFLVSFYNNEISEKSEIFDDQFSVERPDGSNFTLKIRSTKLEDSAMYFCARGLANGELFFGEGSRLTVL.

This clonotype was recorded a few times. The chain employs TRBV12-3 or TRBV12-4 and TRBJ2-3; TRBD1 agrees at 8 bases. V dropped 7 bases and J dropped 7; count of bases not matched to a gene: 10. CDR3 length: 14 residues. CDR3: CASIRDRSRNTQYF. CDR3 in DNA: TGTGCCAGCATTCGGGACAGGTCCCGCAATACGCAGTATTTT.

This clonotype was counted a few times. The V call is TRBV7-2, the J call TRBJ1-3; D remains unclear. Germline V CDR1 and CDR2: SGHTA, FQGNSA. Trimming removed 7 bases at V and 0 bases at J, with 16 bases between. There are 16 residues in the CDR3. The CDR3 nucleotides read TGTGCCAGCACCCAAAGTTCTCTTCCCTCTGGAAACACCATATATTTT. It codes for CASTQSSLPSGNTIYF.

In its sample, this clonotype was seen a few times. The V gene is TRBV20-1, the J gene TRBJ2-7; D is uncertain. V was pared by 1 base and J by 0 bases, with 4 bases between. Germline CDR1 DFQATT, CDR2 SNEGSKA (reference sequence). The CDR3 is 12 residues long. The CDR3 DNA sequence: TGCAGTGCTAGAGGCAGCTCCTACGAGCAGTACGTC. It yields the protein CSARGSSYEQYV.

This clonotype was found many times. CDR3 sequence reads: CASSFGQGATGELFF. The CDR3, as DNA: TGTGCCAGCAGCTTTGGACAGGGGGCTACCGGGGAGCTGTTTTTT. This chain links TRBV7-2 with TRBJ2-2, with 11 bases aligning to TRBD1. The V gene end was trimmed by 3 bases and the J gene end by 5 bases; junction bases not matched to a gene: 2. The CDR3 has 15 residues. CDR1 is SGHTA, CDR2 FQGNSA, per germline.

V gene TRBV18 combines with J gene TRBJ1-5, with no clear D. Trimming took 1 base from V and 0 from J, leaving 1 base between them. Germline V gives CDR1 KGHSH, CDR2 LQKENI. The CDR3 is 13 residues long. CDR3 amino acids: CASSPHSNQPQHF. CDR3 bases: TGTGCCAGCTCACCACATAGCAATCAGCCCCAGCATTTT.

This clonotype appeared a few times. This rearrangement joins TRBV7-2 to TRBJ2-3, with 8 positions matching TRBD2. The J segment lost 5 bases and the V segment lost 5 bases, leaving 6 bases of the junction unmatched. Germline V gene data show CDR1 as SGHTA and CDR2 as FQGNSA. CDR3 length: 14 amino acids. The CDR3 bases are TGTGCCAGCAGCCGAGGGACTAGTTTAGATACGCAGTATTTT. It specifies CASSRGTSLDTQYF. Combining the CDR3 with reference TRBV7-2 and TRBJ2-3 gives the whole variable domain GAGVSQSPSNKVTEKGKDVELRCDPISGHTALYWYRQSLGQGLEFLIYFQGNSAPDKSGLPSDRFSAERTGGSVSTLTIQRTQQEDSAVYLCASSRGTSLDTQYFGPGTRLTVL.

The rearrangement joins TRBV28 to TRBJ2-7; D unresolved. The germline CDR1 and CDR2 sequences are MDHEN and SYDVKM. The CDR3 covers 13 residues. Trimming took off 10 bases at V and 4 bases at J, with 17 bases between the two ends. The CDR3 DNA follows: TGTGCCATAGGACGGCTTACGGCATACGAGCAGTACGTC. This sequence encodes CAIGRLTAYEQYV.

This clonotype appeared a few times. This chain uses TRBV6-2 or TRBV6-3 with TRBJ2-1, with TRBD1 as a possible D gene (5 bases). V lost 2 bases and J lost 10, with 6 bases in between. Germline values: CDR1 MNHEY, CDR2 SVGEGT. This CDR3 is 11 amino acids long. This chain's CDR3 is CASSYRGEQFF. As DNA, the CDR3 is TGTGCCAGCAGTTACAGGGGCGAGCAGTTCTTC.

The chain is built from TRBV9 and TRBJ1-1, with TRBD1 matching over 10 bases. The CDR3 consists of 15 residues. The V and J ends lost 3 bases and 2 bases, in that order; junction bases with no gene match: 4. Germline V gives CDR1 SGDLS, CDR2 YYNGEE. CDR3 loop: CASSDGQGGNTEAFF. For the CDR3, the DNA is TGTGCCAGCAGCGACGGACAGGGGGGTAACACTGAAGCTTTCTTT.